The rows below give T cell receptor beta chains drawn from one sample of a study of Ad26.COV2.S vaccination and SARS-CoV-2 variants. Here immunoSEQ multiplex PCR was the method, and the copy in TCRdb shows in-frame clones only, minus some. The table includes some 340,000 clones, around four fifths detected once. The sample here was peripheral blood, taken in a trial of Ad26.COV2.S vaccine versus placebo. Receptors were obtained from a person between 18 and 59 years old who received the Ad26.COV2.S COVID-19 vaccine or a placebo. Each CDR3 is given with its conserved first and last residue. Fields, in order: CDR3 DNA, CDR3 protein, clone size, D gene, V gene, J gene. D genes are given only for firm matches. Size tells how often a clone was seen (once, few, many) or the class of an expanded clone, and some rows leave it out.

TGTGCCAGCAGTGAAGATGTAGCGGGGGGCTTGAATACGCAGTATTTT	CASSEDVAGGLNTQYF	.	TRBD2	TRBV2	TRBJ2-3
TGTGCCAGCAGTTACTCGGGGGGGGTACCGAACACTGAAGCTTTCTTT	CASSYSGGVPNTEAFF	.	.	TRBV6-5	TRBJ1-1
TGTGCCAGCAGCGCCGTATACACCGGGGAGCTGTTTTTT	CASSAVYTGELFF	.	.	TRBV9	TRBJ2-2
TGTGCCAGCACCCTAACAGGGTTTAGCAATCAGCCCCAGCATTTT	CASTLTGFSNQPQHF	.	.	TRBV6-5	TRBJ1-5
TGTGCCAGCAGCTTCGGGACTAGCGCAATGAACACCGGGGAGCTGTTTTTT	CASSFGTSAMNTGELFF	.	TRBD2	TRBV7-3	TRBJ2-2
TGTGCCGCGAGAGGGGGCACTGAAGCTTTCTTT	CAARGGTEAFF	.	.	TRBV6-5	TRBJ1-1
TGTGCCAGCAGTTACTATAGGGGAAGGGGGGGTGAGCAGTACTTC	CASSYYRGRGGEQYF	once	.	TRBV6-6	TRBJ2-7
TGTGCCAGCAGCTTAGCTAGGCAGGGGCTCCACGAGCAGTACTTC	CASSLARQGLHEQYF	.	.	TRBV7-6	TRBJ2-7
TGCGCCAGCAGCTTTCGGGACTCATACACAGATACGCAGTATTTT	CASSFRDSYTDTQYF	.	.	TRBV5-1	TRBJ2-3
TGCGCCAGCAGCGATGGTCTCGAGCAGTACTTC	CASSDGLEQYF	.	.	TRBV5-1	TRBJ2-7
TGTGCCAGCAGTGAAAGGGGGTCAAGCGAGCAGTACTTC	CASSERGSSEQYF	.	.	TRBV6-1	TRBJ2-7
TGTGCCAGCAGCCTGGGTGGACCACCTTTCGACACTGAAGCTTTCTTT	CASSLGGPPFDTEAFF	.	.	TRBV3-1/TRBV3-2	TRBJ1-1
TGTGCCAGCAGCGTAGCTACCCGAACTGAAGCTTTCTTT	CASSVATRTEAFF	once	.	TRBV9	TRBJ1-1
TGTGCCAGCAGCAAAACAACAGGGGGCAAGGATGGCTACACCTTC	CASSKTTGGKDGYTF	.	.	TRBV21-1	TRBJ1-2
TGTGCCAGCAAAGACCAAATGGATCAGCCCCAGCATTTT	CASKDQMDQPQHF	.	.	TRBV10-3	TRBJ1-5
TGCGCCAGCAGCTTGGCCAACTACGGGGGTACTGAAGCTTTCTTT	CASSLANYGGTEAFF	many	.	TRBV5-1	TRBJ1-1
TGTGCCATCAGGAGCGAGGGGGGTTTGTTGTTTTTT	CAIRSEGGLLFF	few	.	TRBV10-3	TRBJ2-2
TGTGCCAGCAGCAAGAGGCAGCAAGAGACCCAGTACTTC	CASSKRQQETQYF	.	.	TRBV21-1	TRBJ2-5
TGTGCCAGCAGTATGGACGCTGGGGGCAGCGCTGAAGCTTTCTTT	CASSMDAGGSAEAFF	.	.	TRBV5-6	TRBJ1-1
TGCAGCGTTCAACAGGGTTCAGATGGCTACACCTTC	CSVQQGSDGYTF	.	.	TRBV29-1	TRBJ1-2
TGTGCCATCACCCCGACAGCGGCCGGGGAGCTGTTTTTT	CAITPTAAGELFF	.	.	TRBV10-3	TRBJ2-2